This T cell receptor (beta chain) is drawn from a study of blood T cell repertoires in COVID-19. Clones were read by immunoSEQ multiplex PCR, and TCRdb kept only the in-frame ones, dropping some. Among under 500,000 clones, more than 85% were seen once, and the ten largest hold 4.3%. V shed 4 bases, J shed 4 bases, and the junction held 8 bases outside the gene matches. The CDR3 covers 16 residues. Germline V CDR1 and CDR2: MNHEY, SMNVEV (reference sequence). Sequenced input: peripheral blood. This rearrangement joins TRBV27 to TRBJ2-7; TRBD1 matches 12 bases. The receptor's source is a woman aged 25 to 39 with acute or convalescent COVID-19. CDR3 coding DNA: TGTGCCAGCAGTTCGATCGGGACAGGGGGCTCGTACGAGCAGTACTTC. Translation: CASSSIGTGGSYEQYF.